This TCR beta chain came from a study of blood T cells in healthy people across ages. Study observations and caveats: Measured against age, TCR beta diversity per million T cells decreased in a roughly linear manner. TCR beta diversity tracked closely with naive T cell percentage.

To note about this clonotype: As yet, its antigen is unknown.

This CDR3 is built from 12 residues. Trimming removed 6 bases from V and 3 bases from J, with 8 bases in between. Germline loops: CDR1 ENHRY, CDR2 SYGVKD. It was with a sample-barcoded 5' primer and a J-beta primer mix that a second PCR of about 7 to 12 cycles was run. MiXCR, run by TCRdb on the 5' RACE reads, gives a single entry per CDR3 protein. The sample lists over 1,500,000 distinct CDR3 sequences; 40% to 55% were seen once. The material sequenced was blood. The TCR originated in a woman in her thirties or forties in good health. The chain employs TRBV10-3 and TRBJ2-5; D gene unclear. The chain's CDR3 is CAIRSGEETQYF. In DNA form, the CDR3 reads TGTGCCATCAGGTCTGGGGAAGAGACCCAGTACTTC.